This T cell receptor beta chain was retrieved from a study of shared clonotypes between healthy human individuals. General study findings and limits: A generally larger estimated richness was seen in naive subsets than in memory subsets. Exclusively blood specimens were collected; tissue repertoires likely differ.

Some clones are missing from TCRdb's copy, which holds only in-frame ones; the method was immunoSEQ multiplex PCR. This table holds around 610,000 clones, approximately 96% found once. CD45RO-negative CD8 cells positively selected for CCR7 made up the naive population, which excluded terminally differentiated effector memory CD45RA+ cells. V lost 6 bases to trimming and J lost 5 bases; unmatched junction nucleotides: 7. CDR1 GTSNPN and CDR2 SVGIG come from the germline V gene (reference sequence). This CDR3 contains 12 residues. Remarks on this clone: Its target is unknown.

The gene calls are TRBV30 and TRBJ2-7; 7 nucleotides agree with TRBD1. The sample was naive CD8+ T cells sorted from blood. This sequence was found in a woman aged 25 to 39 in good health. The CDR3 nucleotides are TGTGCCTGCCCCGGGACAGAACACGAGCAGTACTTC. It codes for CACPGTEHEQYF.